These T cell receptor beta chains were read from a single sample in a study of T cell responses to AZD1222 COVID-19 vaccine. Measured with immunoSEQ multiplex PCR; TCRdb has only the in-frame clones, and not every one. The data contain 60,000 to 100,000 clones, about 90% of them singletons. The source material was peripheral blood, sampled on day 0 of MenACWY control vaccination. The receptors come from an adult in good health. Both conserved end residues are part of each CDR3. A D gene is named only where the DNA matches it firmly. Only some rows state a clone size, as once, few, many or a class for expanded clones.

clone size	V gene	J gene	D gene	CDR3 protein	CDR3 DNA
NA	TRBV7-9	TRBJ1-1	NA	CASSLRSDPAGTEAFF	TGTGCCAGCAGCTTGAGGTCGGATCCGGCGGGGACTGAAGCTTTCTTT
NA	TRBV6-4	TRBJ1-1	NA	CASSALSGAEAFF	TGTGCCAGCAGTGCCCTATCTGGGGCTGAAGCTTTCTTT
NA	TRBV9	TRBJ1-1	NA	CASSVGGDTEAFF	TGTGCCAGCAGCGTAGGGGGGGACACTGAAGCTTTCTTT
once	TRBV7-9	TRBJ1-6	NA	CASSQPVSPLHF	TGTGCCAGCAGCCAGCCGGTGTCACCCCTCCACTTT
NA	TRBV2	TRBJ1-6	NA	CASSEAALTSYSPLHF	TGTGCCAGCAGTGAAGCGGCCCTTACTAGCTATTCACCCCTCCACTTT
NA	TRBV9	TRBJ2-7	TRBD1	CASSVQGTGVYEQYF	TGTGCCAGCAGCGTACAAGGGACAGGGGTCTACGAGCAGTACTTC
NA	TRBV7-2	TRBJ2-3	TRBD2	CASSRTSGGGDTQYF	TGTGCCAGCTCACGGACTAGCGGGGGGGGAGATACGCAGTATTTT
once	TRBV7-9	TRBJ1-2	NA	CASSSPNWQVGYGYTF	TGTGCCAGCAGCTCCCCCAACTGGCAGGTCGGCTATGGCTACACCTTC
NA	TRBV10-3	TRBJ1-6	TRBD1	CAIKGQGNNSPLHF	TGTGCCATCAAAGGACAGGGGAATAATTCACCCCTCCACTTT
NA	TRBV6-4	TRBJ2-1	TRBD2	CASSVTGTSGSNEQFF	TGTGCCAGCAGTGTTACCGGGACTAGCGGGAGCAATGAGCAGTTCTTC
NA	TRBV19	TRBJ1-2	NA	CASMGRGYGYTF	TGTGCCAGTATGGGACGGGGCTATGGCTACACCTTC
NA	TRBV12-3/TRBV12-4	TRBJ1-1	NA	CASTRDGNTEAFF	TGTGCCAGCACGAGGGACGGGAACACTGAAGCTTTCTTT
NA	TRBV6-2/TRBV6-3	TRBJ2-1	NA	CASSPDSLHNEQFF	TGTGCCAGCAGTCCCGACAGCCTTCACAATGAGCAGTTCTTC
NA	TRBV11-1	TRBJ1-6	TRBD1	CASSQRQGAGNSPLHF	TGTGCCAGCAGCCAACGACAGGGGGCGGGGAATTCACCCCTCCACTTT
NA	TRBV28	TRBJ1-5	TRBD1	CASRRDRGLSSNQPQHF	TGTGCCAGCAGACGGGACAGGGGGCTAAGTAGCAATCAGCCCCAGCATTTT
NA	TRBV5-5	TRBJ1-6	NA	CASSEDYTPLHF	TGTGCCAGCAGCGAGGACTATACACCCCTCCACTTT
NA	TRBV28	TRBJ2-7	TRBD1	CASSLYRDRGFGSEQYF	TGTGCCAGCAGTTTATACCGGGACAGAGGGTTTGGGTCCGAGCAGTACTTC
NA	TRBV27	TRBJ2-7	NA	CASRPGLVPYEQYF	TGTGCCAGCAGACCGGGACTGGTACCCTACGAGCAGTACTTC
NA	TRBV10-3	TRBJ1-1	TRBD1	CAISRDSSASEAFF	TGTGCCATCAGTCGGGACAGCAGTGCGTCTGAAGCTTTCTTT
NA	TRBV2	TRBJ2-5	TRBD1	CASLPRGETQYF	TGTGCCAGCCTACCCAGGGGGGAGACCCAGTACTTC
NA	TRBV19	TRBJ2-1	TRBD2	CASVAGGVYNEQFF	TGTGCCAGTGTAGCGGGGGGGGTATACAATGAGCAGTTCTTC
NA	TRBV7-3	TRBJ2-1	NA	CASSLGYVGVKTYYGNEQFF	TGTGCCAGCAGCTTAGGTTACGTGGGGGTCAAAACATATTACGGCAATGAGCAGTTCTTC
NA	TRBV7-9	TRBJ1-4	NA	CASSLSSGGGEKLFF	TGTGCCAGCAGCTTAAGTTCGGGGGGCGGTGAAAAACTGTTTTTT
NA	TRBV28	TRBJ2-7	NA	CASRGQPGQYF	TGTGCCAGCAGAGGACAGCCGGGGCAGTACTTC
NA	TRBV6-1	TRBJ2-3	NA	CASSEVGGPSGDTQYF	TGTGCCAGCAGTGAAGTGGGGGGGCCTTCGGGAGATACGCAGTATTTT
NA	TRBV11-2	TRBJ2-5	TRBD2	CASRRTSDLGETQYF	TGTGCCAGCAGACGGACTAGCGATTTGGGAGAGACCCAGTACTTC
once	TRBV18	TRBJ1-2	TRBD1	CASSSQGDGYTF	TGTGCCAGCTCATCACAGGGGGACGGCTACACCTTC
NA	TRBV7-9	TRBJ2-2	NA	CASTQQGNTGELFF	TGTGCCAGCACCCAACAGGGGAACACCGGGGAGCTGTTTTTT
NA	TRBV28	TRBJ1-6	TRBD1	CASGLGQGASPLHF	TGTGCCAGCGGGCTCGGACAGGGGGCTTCACCCCTCCACTTT
once	TRBV5-4	TRBJ1-2	NA	CASSLFALAANYGYTF	TGTGCCAGCAGCCTGTTCGCTTTGGCAGCTAACTATGGCTACACCTTC
NA	TRBV10-2	TRBJ2-5	NA	CASSWGDSQETQYF	TGCGCCAGCAGTTGGGGGGACAGCCAAGAGACCCAGTACTTC
NA	TRBV6-5	TRBJ1-3	NA	CASTGNGNTIYF	TGTGCCAGCACCGGGAACGGAAACACCATATATTTT
NA	TRBV6-4	TRBJ2-3	TRBD2	CASSTLRGTDLDSTDTQYF	TGTGCCAGCAGTACCTTGCGGGGGACGGATCTGGACAGCACAGATACGCAGTATTTT
NA	TRBV11-2	TRBJ2-5	TRBD2	CASSLFGVTSGLQETQYF	TGTGCCAGCAGCTTATTTGGTGTTACTAGCGGGCTTCAAGAGACCCAGTACTTC
NA	TRBV12-5	TRBJ1-2	NA	CASGSSGGYGYTF	TGTGCTAGTGGTTCCTCGGGGGGCTATGGCTACACCTTC
NA	TRBV10-3	TRBJ1-1	NA	CAIRGGVNTEAFF	TGTGCCATCAGGGGGGGAGTGAACACTGAAGCTTTCTTT
NA	TRBV30	TRBJ1-2	NA	CAWSVQGNNYGYTF	TGTGCCTGGAGTGTACAGGGCAACAACTATGGCTACACCTTC
NA	TRBV6-2/TRBV6-3	TRBJ2-7	NA	CASSYGGEVHYEQYF	TGTGCCAGCAGTTACGGGGGTGAAGTTCACTACGAGCAGTACTTC
NA	TRBV2	TRBJ2-3	TRBD2	CASSGSGGVWTDTQYF	TGTGCCAGCAGTGGAAGCGGGGGGGTATGGACAGATACGCAGTATTTT
NA	TRBV7-2	TRBJ2-5	NA	CASSLGPGAPLQETQYF	TGTGCCAGCAGCTTAGGTCCAGGGGCCCCTTTACAAGAGACCCAGTACTTC
once	TRBV6-1	TRBJ2-3	NA	CASSESLPDTQYF	TGTGCCAGCAGTGAATCTCTTCCAGATACGCAGTATTTT
once	TRBV6-5	TRBJ2-1	TRBD2	CASSYSLAADNEQFF	TGTGCCAGCAGTTACTCTCTAGCGGCAGACAATGAGCAGTTCTTC
NA	TRBV11-1	TRBJ2-6	NA	CASGVATGANVLTF	TGTGCCAGCGGGGTAGCGACTGGGGCCAACGTCCTGACTTTC
NA	TRBV29-1	TRBJ1-1	NA	CSVDLAYKVNTEAFF	TGCAGCGTTGATTTGGCCTATAAGGTGAACACTGAAGCTTTCTTT
NA	TRBV28	TRBJ1-5	TRBD1	CASSGTANQPQHF	TGTGCCAGCAGCGGGACAGCCAATCAGCCCCAGCATTTT
NA	TRBV14	TRBJ1-2	NA	CASSPGTVDGYTF	TGTGCCAGCAGCCCCGGGACGGTCGATGGCTACACCTTC
NA	TRBV30	TRBJ2-6	NA	CAWSTSGANVLTF	TGTGCCTGGAGTACTTCTGGGGCCAACGTCCTGACTTTC
NA	TRBV12-3/TRBV12-4	TRBJ1-6	NA	CASRGWEAPLHF	TGTGCCAGCAGGGGGTGGGAAGCACCCCTCCACTTT